This T cell receptor beta chain was identified during a study of T cells after yellow fever vaccination. Ten or more counts support this clonotype. The antigen is not known. Broader study findings: The secondary T-cell response peaked on day 5, not day 15, but was weaker. Researchers cautioned that FACS-sorted repertoires could harbor abundant clonotypes contaminating from the bulk population.

5'RACE template switching produced TCR cDNA carrying a universal primer site and UMIs. TCRdb independently ran MiXCR on the 5' RACE reads; one entry per CDR3 protein. Of 90,000 to 130,000 distinct CDR3 sequences listed, roughly 8.9% were seen once; the top ten hold about 25%. The source is a young man who received the YFV17D yellow fever vaccine. The material was CD8+ T cells sorted from PBMCs, obtained 45 days after the yellow fever booster vaccination.

CDR3 nucleotide sequence: TGTGCCAGCAATTCCCAGCGGGAGACCTACGAGCAGTACTTC. This codes for CASNSQRETYEQYF. V and J are TRBV28 and TRBJ2-7; 8 nucleotides agree with TRBD2. The CDR3 is 14 amino acids. V trimming: 7 bases; J trimming: 2 bases; junction bases outside the gene matches: 7. Germline V lookup: CDR1 MDHEN, CDR2 SYDVKM.